This T cell receptor beta chain derives from a study of T cell repertoires in cytomegalovirus infection. Overall study: Matching HLA type and CMV infection were both indicated by public TCR beta signatures. General observations from the study: The response measured ex vivo was dominated by TCR beta clonotypes (HLA-C-restricted and CMV-specific). Public TCR beta family frequency separated CMV-and-HLA carriers, including in an independent cohort.

TCRdb reprocessed the reads with MiXCR, giving one entry per CDR3 protein. Among some 600,000 distinct CDR3 sequences listed, 20% to 25% were seen once. Regarding this clonotype: Its antigen is unknown.

Germline V lookup: CDR1 PRHDT, CDR2 FYEKMQ (reference sequence). V was cut by 1 base and J by 4 bases, with 8 bases left in between. This CDR3 is built from 13 residues. The specimen was CD8+ T cells from PBMCs. The chain recombines TRBV13 with TRBJ2-7, with D unresolved. The receptor was isolated from a human donor in good health (CMV status not recorded). Some clones in this sample may be carry-over from other donors' samples. CDR3 DNA sequence: TGTGCCAGCAGCTTAGTACTAAGTTACGAGCAGTACTTC. Residues: CASSLVLSYEQYF.